Presented here are 9 T cell receptor beta chains from one specimen sequenced in a study of spatial heterogeneity in lung cancer. The time point denotes: sample taken at primary tumor resection. Whole-study results and caveats: Tumors with more nonsynonymous mutations had more expanded intratumoral alpha and beta TCRs.

The antigens for these receptors are not known. MiXCR was run by TCRdb on the 5' RACE reads, yielding one entry per CDR3 protein. The sample records 9,500 to 12,000 distinct CDR3 sequences, around 7.9% being singletons. This material consisted of lung tumor tissue, taken at surgery. These receptors were taken from a female donor with early-stage non-small cell lung cancer.

This clonotype has ten or more counts. The size of this beta chain means little, since it is a stray read in a library made for alpha chains. The CDR3 DNA follows: TGCGCCAGCAGCTTTTCAGGGGGCCGAGATGAAAAACTGTTTTTT. It encodes CASSFSGGRDEKLFF. This rearrangement joins TRBV5-1 to TRBJ1-4; TRBD1 aligns across 8 bases. Unmatched junction bases numbered 6, after V lost 2 bases and J lost 6 bases. This CDR3 has 15 amino acids. Germline CDR1 SGHRS, CDR2 YFSETQ.

There are many counts of this clonotype. Within a library made for alpha chains, this beta chain is off target, and its count is uninformative. V gene TRBV4-1 combines with J gene TRBJ2-2; no reliable D call. Trimming removed 0 bases from V and 5 bases from J, with 16 bases in between. The CDR3 has 17 amino acids. CDR1 and CDR2 from the germline V gene are MGHRA and YSYEKL. The CDR3 bases are TGCGCCAGCAGCCAAGATTTTGGCAGTAGGTTTACCGGGGAGCTGTTTTTT. Residues: CASSQDFGSRFTGELFF.

A note on this clonotype: Sequence at one end of the junction differs from germline and may be a read error. The library was designed around alpha chains, so this beta chain is a stray read whose abundance carries little weight. J is TRBJ2-7 and V is TRBV28; TRBD1 is a possible D gene (6 bases). The CDR3 extends over 15 amino acids. Germline V gives CDR1 MDHEN, CDR2 SYDVKM. CDR3 in amino acids: CASIQGTFPHYAQYF. The DNA of the CDR3 is TGTGCCAGCATCCAGGGGACGTTCCCCCACTACGCGCAGTACTTC.

This clonotype was detected many times. In a library made to pick up alpha chains, this beta chain is a stray read with a size that means little. This chain joins TRBV27 and TRBJ1-1, with D possibly TRBD1 on 5 matching bases. CDR1 and CDR2 from the germline V gene are MNHEY and SMNVEV (reference sequence). V shed 3 bases and J shed 4 bases, with 12 bases lying between them. The CDR3 totals 14 residues. In nucleotides, the CDR3 is TGTGCCAGCAGTTTGATGGGGGGGGTCACTGAAGCTTTCTTT. Translating gives CASSLMGGVTEAFF.

This clonotype was observed many times. The size of this beta chain means little, since it is a stray read in a library made for alpha chains. The genes are TRBV20-1 and TRBJ2-3; D is perhaps TRBD1 (6 bases). Deletions cut 3 bases from V and 3 bases from J, with 25 bases between. Germline V gene lookup returns CDR1 DFQATT and CDR2 SNEGSKA (reference sequence). The CDR3 runs 18 residues. The chain's CDR3 is CSASSLRGGTAITDTQYF. In nucleotides, the CDR3 is TGCAGTGCTAGTTCGCTGCGTGGGGGCACGGCCATTACAGATACGCAGTATTTT.

At least ten counts were recorded for this clonotype. A library prepared for alpha chains yielded this beta chain as an off-target read; its size is of little meaning. The chain links TRBV3-1 to TRBJ1-1; 7 bases map to TRBD1. With V trimmed by 1 base and J by 3 bases, 5 bases remained unmatched. The CDR3 extends over 15 amino acids. Looked up from germline, CDR1 is LGHDT and CDR2 is YNNKEL (reference sequence). CDR3 loop: CASSQGDRLDTEAFF. For the CDR3, the DNA is TGTGCCAGCAGCCAAGGGGACAGACTCGACACTGAAGCTTTCTTT.

This clonotype was observed many times. Because this beta chain is a stray read in a library intended to capture alpha chains, its abundance should not be given much weight. The rearrangement uses TRBV7-2 and TRBJ2-3; D gene uncertain. CDR1 and CDR2 from the germline V gene are SGHTA and FQGNSA. This CDR3 has 13 amino acids. Trimming left V 5 bases short and J 6 bases short, with 12 bases between. This CDR3 is CASSALFGDTQYF. The CDR3 DNA reads TGTGCCAGCAGCGCGCTATTCGGGGATACGCAGTATTTT. The whole variable domain, remainder taken from reference TRBV7-2 and TRBJ2-3, is GAGVSQSPSNKVTEKGKDVELRCDPISGHTALYWYRQSLGQGLEFLIYFQGNSAPDKSGLPSDRFSAERTGGSVSTLTIQRTQQEDSAVYLCASSALFGDTQYFGPGTRLTVL.

As to this clonotype: This beta chain is off target for a library built for alpha chains, so its abundance means little. The genes are TRBV30 and TRBJ2-3; D remains unclear. The CDR3 has 11 residues. Between the trimmed V and J ends, which lost 4 bases and 8 bases, there was a span of 10 bases. CDR1 GTSNPN and CDR2 SVGIG come from the germline V gene (reference sequence). The CDR3 region has the DNA TGTGCCTGGACCGTTGGTGTTACGCAGTATTTT. This translates into CAWTVGVTQYF.

A remark on this clonotype: This beta chain slipped into a library made for alpha chains as a stray read, so its size is not meaningful. The CDR3 sequence is CASSQERISGNTIYF. The CDR3, as DNA: TGTGCCAGCAGCCAAGAACGGATCTCTGGAAACACCATATATTTT. The rearrangement uses TRBV14 and TRBJ1-3; D not resolved. Trimming removed 0 bases at V and 0 bases at J, with 6 bases between. The CDR3 sequence is 15 residues long. CDR1 is SGHDN, CDR2 FVKESK, per germline.